The 21 T cell receptor beta chains below come from one sample, sequenced in a study of shared clonotypes between healthy human individuals. Here immunoSEQ multiplex PCR was the method, and the copy in TCRdb shows in-frame clones only, minus some. The sample carries over a million clones, roughly 96% recorded once. The sequencing input was naive CD4+ T cells sorted from blood. Noted subset: CD45RA+ positively selected. The source is a man between 25 and 39 years old in good health.

This clone was recorded only once. The chain combines TRBV5-6 with TRBJ1-1; D ambiguous. CDR3 length equals 16 residues. CDR1 is SGHDT, CDR2 YYEEEE, per germline. With 6 bases removed from V and 0 bases from J, the gap between germline ends came to 18 bases. CDR3 region: CASTPRRLLLNTEAFF. The DNA of the CDR3 is TGTGCCAGCACCCCACGTCGACTCCTTTTGAACACTGAAGCTTTCTTT.

The chain recombines TRBV18 with TRBJ1-2; D might be TRBD1 (5 bases). With 6 bases removed from V and 3 bases from J, the gap between germline ends came to 11 bases. Germline CDR1 KGHSH, CDR2 LQKENI. The CDR3 has 13 amino acids. The CDR3 DNA is TGTGCCAGCTCCCCGGGGACTCACTATGGCTACACCTTC. Protein sequence: CASSPGTHYGYTF.

The CDR3 bases are TGTGCCAGCAGCCCATTCTCCCAATCCTACGAGCAGTACTTC. Translating gives CASSPFSQSYEQYF. V usage is TRBV9 and J usage is TRBJ2-7; no definite D call. The CDR3 has 14 residues. CDR1 SGDLS and CDR2 YYNGEE come from the germline V gene. V lost 4 bases, J lost 1 base, and 12 bases lay in between.

This clone was picked up one time. V is TRBV28 and J is TRBJ2-2; the D gene is possibly TRBD1 (5 bases). V gave up 9 bases and J gave up 0 bases, with 14 bases separating them. CDR3 length: 15 amino acids. Looked up from germline, CDR1 is MDHEN and CDR2 is SYDVKM. This CDR3 reads CASRRPTANTGELFF. DNA for the CDR3: TGTGCCAGTCGGCGACCGACAGCGAACACCGGGGAGCTGTTTTTT.

CDR3 DNA sequence: TGTGCCAGCAGCCAAGATACGATGGACAAGAACACTGAAGCTTTCTTT. This translates into CASSQDTMDKNTEAFF. The chain uses TRBV4-2 and TRBJ1-1, with D possibly TRBD1 on 5 matching bases. There are 16 residues in the CDR3. V lost 0 bases and J 1 base, leaving 12 bases between the germline ends. From germline, CDR1 is LGHNA and CDR2 YNFKEQ.

The rearrangement uses TRBV11-2 and TRBJ1-1; D unclear. Per the germline V gene, CDR1 is SGHAT and CDR2 is FQNNGV. Trimming took off 1 base at V and 6 bases at J, with 9 bases between the two ends. The CDR3 covers 13 residues. CDR3 nucleotides: TGTGCCAGCAGCTTAGGTAACAACGCTGAAGCTTTCTTT. Encoded protein: CASSLGNNAEAFF.

The chain recombines TRBV5-1 with TRBJ1-5; D perhaps matches TRBD1 (5 bases). V lost 2 bases, J lost 3 bases, and 15 bases lay in between. This CDR3 comprises 16 residues. Germline CDR1 SGHRS, CDR2 YFSETQ. The CDR3 spells CASSLYGGDVNQPQHF. CDR3 bases: TGCGCCAGCAGCTTATACGGAGGGGACGTCAATCAGCCCCAGCATTTT.

CDR3 amino acids: CASSLDSGPGDTGELFF. CDR3 sequence (DNA): TGCGCCAGCAGCTTGGACTCAGGACCAGGGGACACCGGGGAGCTGTTTTTT. The chain carries TRBV5-1 and TRBJ2-2, with D maybe TRBD1 (6 bases). The CDR3 is 17 amino acids. V dropped 0 bases and J dropped 3 bases, with 15 bases sitting between them. From germline, CDR1 is SGHRS and CDR2 YFSETQ.

As regards this clone: The sample contains more than one DNA sequence encoding this CDR3. The V gene is TRBV7-9, the J gene TRBJ1-4; 7 nucleotides line up with TRBD1. The CDR3 contains 13 residues. The junction had 1 base not matched to a gene; V was cut back by 2 bases and J by 7 bases. Germline-derived CDR1 and CDR2 are SEHNR and FQNEAQ (reference sequence). CDR3 DNA: TGTGCCAGCAGCTTAACAGGGGTTGAAAAACTGTTTTTT. It is translated as CASSLTGVEKLFF.

This clone was detected only once. The gene calls are TRBV7-2 and TRBJ2-3; the D gene is possibly TRBD2 (6 bases). The CDR3 extends over 15 amino acids. The germline CDR1 and CDR2 sequences are SGHTA and FQGNSA. V was clipped by 2 bases and J by 2 bases, with 11 bases between them. The CDR3 loop reads CASSLRGGNTDTQYF. In DNA, the CDR3 is TGTGCCAGCAGCTTACGTGGGGGGAACACAGATACGCAGTATTTT. The full variable domain, in which reference TRBV7-2 and TRBJ2-3 provide the parts outside the CDR3, is GAGVSQSPSNKVTEKGKDVELRCDPISGHTALYWYRQSLGQGLEFLIYFQGNSAPDKSGLPSDRFSAERTGGSVSTLTIQRTQQEDSAVYLCASSLRGGNTDTQYFGPGTRLTVL.

The chain joins TRBV10-1 to TRBJ2-1; 7 nucleotides line up with TRBD2. CDR1 and CDR2 (germline): WNHNN, SYGVQD (reference sequence). The CDR3 runs to 18 residues. J was trimmed by 0 bases and V by 0 bases; bases with no gene match: 8. As DNA, the CDR3 is TGCGCCAGCAGTGAGTCCCCACTAGCGTGGAGCTCCTACAATGAGCAGTTCTTC. Translation: CASSESPLAWSSYNEQFF.

The rearrangement links TRBV6-4 to TRBJ2-7; D might be TRBD1 (5 bases). Germline V lookup: CDR1 MRHNA, CDR2 SNTAGT. The CDR3 loop spans 14 amino acids. The V end lost 7 bases, the J end lost 6 bases, and 19 bases lay between the germline ends. CDR3 region: CASIQGVGCGEQYF. CDR3 DNA sequence: TGTGCCAGCATTCAGGGTGTTGGTTGCGGCGAGCAGTACTTC.

The chain links TRBV2 to TRBJ1-1, with D possibly matching TRBD1 (5 bases). CDR1 is SNHLY, CDR2 FYNNEI, per germline. Trimming removed 4 bases from V and 5 bases from J, with 14 bases in between. The CDR3 length is 14 residues. The CDR3 sequence is CASSVMGLGTEAFF. CDR3 sequence (DNA): TGTGCCAGCAGTGTGATGGGGCTGGGAACTGAAGCTTTCTTT. The entire variable domain, with the rest obtained from reference TRBV2 and TRBJ1-1, is as follows: EPEVTQTPSHQVTQMGQEVILRCVPISNHLYFYWYRQILGQKVEFLVSFYNNEISEKSEIFDDQFSVERPDGSNFTLKIRSTKLEDSAMYFCASSVMGLGTEAFFGQGTRLTVV.

The chain couples TRBV21-1 to TRBJ1-2; the table's D call TRBD1 went unverified against the DNA. TRBV21-1 is a recognized pseudogene. There are 14 residues in the CDR3. The CDR3 here is CASSKEHSEYGYTF. The CDR3 DNA is TGTGCCAGCAGCAAAGAGCACAGTGAGTATGGCTACACCTTC.

The chain carries TRBV18 and TRBJ1-5; 7 bases map to TRBD1. Germline assignment: CDR1 KGHSH and CDR2 LQKENI. This CDR3 comprises 17 residues. Trimming cost V 4 bases and J 3 bases; bases outside gene matches: 12. The CDR3 sequence: CASSRTDLTGANQPQHF. In DNA, the CDR3 is TGTGCCAGCTCACGCACCGACCTCACAGGGGCCAATCAGCCCCAGCATTTT.

This clone is a singleton in its sample. The genes are TRBV27 and TRBJ1-2; maybe TRBD1 (6 bases). Germline-derived CDR1 and CDR2 are MNHEY and SMNVEV (reference sequence). The V and J ends lost 3 bases and 6 bases respectively, with 17 bases between them. CDR3 length: 15 residues. This chain's CDR3 is CASSFAPTGWDGYTF. In DNA, the CDR3 is TGTGCCAGCAGTTTCGCACCTACAGGGTGGGATGGCTACACCTTC.

This sequence joins TRBV7-3 and TRBJ2-4; possibly TRBD1 or TRBD2 for D (5 bases each). Per germline, CDR1 SGHTA and CDR2 FQGTGA. Trimming removed 5 bases at V and 13 bases at J, with 21 bases between. The CDR3 totals 14 residues. The CDR3 DNA sequence: TGTGCCAGCAGCCCTTCGGGACGAGGGGTGATACAGTACTTC. Translation: CASSPSGRGVIQYF.

The chain is built from TRBV5-5 and TRBJ2-6; weak D call: TRBD1 (5 bases). Germline V CDR1 and CDR2: SGHKS, YYEKEE (reference sequence). The CDR3 runs 15 residues. Trimming cost V 3 bases and J 0 bases, with 7 bases left between them. CDR3 DNA: TGTGCCAGCAGCTCCGACAGCTCTGGGGCCAACGTCCTGACTTTC. Residues: CASSSDSSGANVLTF.

This clone was observed a single time. V is TRBV27 and J is TRBJ2-2; D possibly matches TRBD1 or TRBD2 (5 bases each). This CDR3 region has 17 residues. Germline loops: CDR1 MNHEY, CDR2 SMNVEV (reference sequence). Trimming took 0 bases from V and 10 from J, leaving 21 bases between them. The CDR3 bases are TGTGCCAGCAGTTTATCACCCTACTCGGGACCCCCGGAGGAGCTGTTTTTT. Translated, it gives CASSLSPYSGPPEELFF.

This chain links TRBV19 with TRBJ1-2; possibly TRBD1 for D (6 bases). Per germline, CDR1 LNHDA and CDR2 SQIVND (reference sequence). This CDR3 region has 15 residues. Between the trimmed V and J ends, which lost 2 bases and 6 bases, there was a span of 16 bases. The CDR3 sequence: CASSIRLQGRNGYTF. CDR3 nucleotides: TGTGCCAGTAGTATACGGTTACAGGGAAGAAATGGCTACACCTTC.

This rearrangement joins TRBV12-5 to TRBJ1-5; 7 bases line up with TRBD1. CDR1 is LGHNT, CDR2 FRNRAP, per germline. Trimming at V came to 6 bases and at J to 0 bases, leaving 17 bases not matched to a gene. This CDR3 has 19 residues. DNA of the CDR3: TGTGCTAGTGGCCAACCTACCGGGACAGTTATTTATAGCAATCAGCCCCAGCATTTT. Translation: CASGQPTGTVIYSNQPQHF.